These T cell receptor beta chains were read from a single sample in a study of T cells in Graves' hyperthyroidism and ophthalmopathy. TCRdb called the multiplex PCR reads again in MiXCR, with one record for every CDR3 protein. The profile shows approximately 610,000 distinct CDR3 sequences, 14% to 15% of them singletons. Sample: blood. Source of these receptors: a woman in her forties with Graves' ophthalmopathy. CDR3s include the opening cysteine and the closing phenylalanine or tryptophan. D genes are given only for firm matches. The size entry is marked missing in some rows and otherwise reads once, few, many or a size class.

clone size	V gene	D gene	J gene	CDR3 DNA	CDR3 protein
many	TRBV4-1	-	TRBJ1-1	TGCGCCAGCAGCCAAGATCAGTCAGCTAACACTGAAGCTTTCTTT	CASSQDQSANTEAFF
many	TRBV6-1	-	TRBJ2-7	TGTGCCAGCAGTGCCGACTACCTATACGAGCAGTACTTC	CASSADYLYEQYF
few	TRBV7-3	-	TRBJ2-2	TGTGCCAGCAGCCCGTACGGGCCGCCTTCGAACACCGGGGAGCTGTTTTTT	CASSPYGPPSNTGELFF
many	TRBV20-1	-	TRBJ1-2	TGCAGTGCTAGAAATGACTGGGGCTACACCTTC	CSARNDWGYTF
many	TRBV15	TRBD1	TRBJ2-5	TGTGCCACCAGCAGCGGTAGGGGGCGTGCGGAGACCCAGTACTTC	CATSSGRGRAETQYF
many	TRBV11-2	TRBD1	TRBJ1-1	TGTGCCAGCAGTTTGGGACAGACGAACACTGAAGCTTTCTTT	CASSLGQTNTEAFF
-	TRBV6-2/TRBV6-3	TRBD1	TRBJ2-6	TGTGCCAGCAGCCTGGGGACAGGAATCTTAGCTTCTGGGGCCAACGTCCTGACTTTC	CASSLGTGILASGANVLTF
many	TRBV28	TRBD2	TRBJ2-5	TGTGCCAGCAGACTAGCGGGAGGGCACTTCCAAGAGACCCAGTACTTC	CASRLAGGHFQETQYF
many	TRBV20-1	TRBD1	TRBJ1-1	TGCAGTGCTAGAGATCTTTATAAGGGGGCGAACACTGAAGCTTTCTTT	CSARDLYKGANTEAFF
many	TRBV5-1	-	TRBJ1-1	TGCGCCAGCAGCGTAAAGCAGAGCACTGAAGCTTTCTTT	CASSVKQSTEAFF
few	TRBV28	-	TRBJ1-5	TGTGCCAGCAGCCAACACAGGGATCAGCCCCAGCATTTT	CASSQHRDQPQHF
-	TRBV12-5	-	TRBJ2-7	TGTGCTAGTGGTTTGGCGGGACCTCTCTACGAGCAGTACTTC	CASGLAGPLYEQYF
many	TRBV7-6	-	TRBJ2-5	TGTGCCAGCAGCTTCAGGTTGAGGGACCCCCAAGAGACCCAGTACTTC	CASSFRLRDPQETQYF
many	TRBV7-2	TRBD1	TRBJ2-7	TGTGCCAGCAGCTTAGGGACAGGAGTATACGAGCAGTACTTC	CASSLGTGVYEQYF
-	TRBV7-3	TRBD2	TRBJ2-2	TGTGCCAGCAGCCCGGGGGGGGCAGTCGGGGAGCTGTTTTTT	CASSPGGAVGELFF
few	TRBV20-1	TRBD1	TRBJ1-5	TGCAGTGCTGGGACAGGGGGGCAGCCCCAGCATTTT	CSAGTGGQPQHF
many	TRBV10-3	TRBD1	TRBJ1-2	TGTGCCATCAGAAAGGGGACAGGGGGGACCGCCTATGGCTACACCTTC	CAIRKGTGGTAYGYTF
many	TRBV2	-	TRBJ1-5	TGTGCCAGCAGTGTAAAGGGAGGTGGCAATCAGCCCCAGCATTTT	CASSVKGGGNQPQHF
-	TRBV7-2	-	TRBJ2-2	TGTGCCAGCAGCATGACGACCGGGGAGCTGTTTTTT	CASSMTTGELFF
many	TRBV12-3/TRBV12-4	-	TRBJ2-4	TGTGCCAGCAGGACGGAGGGAAACATTCAGTACTTC	CASRTEGNIQYF
-	TRBV6-1	-	TRBJ1-1	TGTGCCAGCAGTCGTGGGACTGGGAATGAAGCTTTCTTT	CASSRGTGNEAFF
-	TRBV6-5	-	TRBJ2-4	TGTGCCAGCAGTTACCTGAGCCGAGGTGAAGACATTCAGTACTTC	CASSYLSRGEDIQYF
many	TRBV10-3	TRBD1	TRBJ2-5	TGTGCCATCAGGGGGACAGGCTCCCAAGAGGCCCAGTACTTC	CAIRGTGSQEAQYF
many	TRBV27	-	TRBJ1-5	TGTGCCAGCAGTTTAGGGGGTTCGCGGGGCAATCAGCCCCAGCATTTT	CASSLGGSRGNQPQHF
many	TRBV7-9	-	TRBJ1-1	TGTGCCAGCAGCTTTGGATACACTGAAGCTTTCTTT	CASSFGYTEAFF
-	TRBV6-1	TRBD1	TRBJ1-2	TGTGCCAGCAGGACAGGGGGCAGAGGCTACACCTTC	CASRTGGRGYTF
many	TRBV7-2	-	TRBJ2-5	TGTGCCAGCAGCTTTAGGGCCTTTGGTGAGACCCAGTACTTC	CASSFRAFGETQYF
few	TRBV20-1	-	TRBJ2-7	TGCAGTGCTAGGGAGACAGCTCAGGGGAAGTACGAGCAGTACTTC	CSARETAQGKYEQYF
many	TRBV28	-	TRBJ2-7	TGTGCCAGCAACCCATCGGGGCTCGAGCAGTACTTC	CASNPSGLEQYF
-	TRBV5-4	TRBD1	TRBJ1-2	TGTGCCAGCAGCCGGGGGACAGGGGATTTGGGAGGCTACACCTTC	CASSRGTGDLGGYTF
few	TRBV10-3	-	TRBJ2-2	TGTGCCATCAGTGGTAGGGCGGCGAACACCGGGGAGCTGTTTTTT	CAISGRAANTGELFF
many	TRBV20-1	TRBD2	TRBJ2-7	TGCAGTGCTAGAGATGCTGAGCGGGATGACTACGAGCAGTACTTC	CSARDAERDDYEQYF
many	TRBV28	TRBD2	TRBJ2-2	TGTGCCAGCAGACGAACTAGCGGAGATTACACCGGGGAGCTGTTTTTT	CASRRTSGDYTGELFF
-	TRBV5-1	TRBD1	TRBJ2-7	TGCGCCAGCAGCTTGGCCCCCGGGACAGGGGGCATGGACTACGAGCAGTACTTC	CASSLAPGTGGMDYEQYF
few	TRBV6-1	TRBD1	TRBJ2-7	TGTGCCAGCAGTAGAGACAGGGGGAGGCCCTACGAGCAGTACTTC	CASSRDRGRPYEQYF
many	TRBV20-1	-	TRBJ1-1	TGCAGTGCTGGTTATGAGGGATTGAACACTGAAGCTTTCTTT	CSAGYEGLNTEAFF
many	TRBV12-3/TRBV12-4	TRBD2	TRBJ2-7	TGTGCCAGCAGTTTGGATTCTAGCGGGAGGTGGGGAGAGCAGTACTTC	CASSLDSSGRWGEQYF
many	TRBV29-1	TRBD1	TRBJ2-5	TGCAGCGATACCGGACAGGGCCAAGAGACCCAGTACTTC	CSDTGQGQETQYF
many	TRBV7-9	-	TRBJ2-5	TGTGCCAGCAGCTCGAGGCGGGGGCCTCAAGAGACCCAGTACTTC	CASSSRRGPQETQYF
many	TRBV6-2/TRBV6-3	TRBD1	TRBJ2-7	TGTGCCAGCAGTTCCCTTTCGACAGGGATCGGCGAGCAGTACTTC	CASSSLSTGIGEQYF
-	TRBV28	TRBD2	TRBJ2-7	TGTGCCAGCAACCTTGGGGGGGAGGAGTCCTACGAGCAGTACTTC	CASNLGGEESYEQYF
many	TRBV6-5	TRBD1	TRBJ2-7	TGTGCCAGCAGTTCTCCCGGGACAGGGCGCGAGCAGTACTTC	CASSSPGTGREQYF
-	TRBV28	-	TRBJ1-1	TGTGCCAGCAGCCCGTCGCTCGGCGCAGGGGTCACTGAAGCTTTCTTT	CASSPSLGAGVTEAFF
-	TRBV25-1	-	TRBJ2-5	TGTGCCAGCAGTGATGAAGGGGGGCAAGAGACCCAGTACTTC	CASSDEGGQETQYF
many	TRBV7-9	TRBD1	TRBJ2-5	TGTGCCAGCAGCGCCGGACAGGGTGGTGGGACCCAGTACTTC	CASSAGQGGGTQYF
many	TRBV29-1	-	TRBJ1-1	TGCAGCGTTGTAGACGGGAACACTGAAGCTTTCTTT	CSVVDGNTEAFF
few	TRBV6-1	-	TRBJ2-5	TGTGCCAGCAGTAACGAACAAGAGACCCAGTACTTC	CASSNEQETQYF
many	TRBV12-3/TRBV12-4	-	TRBJ1-2	TGTGCCAGCAGTTTGTACAGCTTCTATGGCTACACCTTC	CASSLYSFYGYTF
once	TRBV6-1	-	TRBJ2-3	TGTGCCAGCAGAAGGAGGGTTAGCACAGATACGCAGTATTTT	CASRRRVSTDTQYF
many	TRBV20-1	TRBD1	TRBJ1-6	TGCAGTGCGTCCGGGACAGGGAATTCACCCCTCCACTTT	CSASGTGNSPLHF
many	TRBV11-2	-	TRBJ2-2	TGTGCCAGCAGCCCCACGCCCGGGAGAACCGGGGAGCTGTTTTTT	CASSPTPGRTGELFF
many	TRBV12-3/TRBV12-4	-	TRBJ1-5	TGTGCCAGCAGTCTTCCGTCGGGCGGCAATCAGCCCCAGCATTTT	CASSLPSGGNQPQHF
many	TRBV9	-	TRBJ2-7	TGTGCCAGCAGCTCCGGAGGAACCGCCTACGAGCAGTACTTC	CASSSGGTAYEQYF